This TCR beta chain derives from a study of control samples from healthy donors and cancer patients (dated by TCRdb to 2020 to 2022). Library generation was performed with the immunoSEQ multiplex PCR assay. Entries here come from immuneACCESS through TCRdb and include only in-frame sequences with V and J called. Some clones fail to appear in such tables; in the studies checked, an unresolved V gene covers under half of the shortfall, and the cause of the remainder is unknown. The sample table lists roughly 120,000 clones, about 88% of them with a count of one. The top ten clonotypes cover over 2% of the sample. Note on this clone: No antigen is known for it. No much larger clone is present one base from it, and per-base qualities are unavailable.

The CDR3 goes from the cysteine to the phenylalanine over 15 residues. The entry retains the CDR3 DNA only, 45 bases that are in frame from base 1. CDR1 SNHLY and CDR2 FYNNEI are derived from the germline V gene. V is pruned by 6 bases and J by 1 base, leaving 7 bases of the junction without a gene match. The sequenced sample consisted of blood. The TCR sequence derives from a woman in her seventies in good health. The chain uses TRBV2 and TRBJ2-7, and 9 junction bases match TRBD1. The CDR3: CASSGTGRSSYEQYF. The DNA is as follows: TGTGCCAGCAGCGGGACAGGGCGATCTTCCTACGAGCAGTACTTC.